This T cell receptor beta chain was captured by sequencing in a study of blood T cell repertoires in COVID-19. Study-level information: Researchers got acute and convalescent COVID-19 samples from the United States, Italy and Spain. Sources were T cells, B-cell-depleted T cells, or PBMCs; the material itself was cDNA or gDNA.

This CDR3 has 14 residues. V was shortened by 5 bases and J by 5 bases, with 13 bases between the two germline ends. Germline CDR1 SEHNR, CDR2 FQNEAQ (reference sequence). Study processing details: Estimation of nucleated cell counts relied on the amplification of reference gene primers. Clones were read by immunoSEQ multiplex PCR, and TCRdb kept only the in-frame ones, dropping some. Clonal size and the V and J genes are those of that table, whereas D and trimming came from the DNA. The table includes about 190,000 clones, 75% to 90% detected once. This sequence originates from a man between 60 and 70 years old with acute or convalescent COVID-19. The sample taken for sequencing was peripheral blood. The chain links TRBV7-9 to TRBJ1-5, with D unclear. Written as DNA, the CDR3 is TGTGCCAGCAGCCGGCTAAGTGAGGATCAGCCCCAGCATTTT. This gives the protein CASSRLSEDQPQHF.